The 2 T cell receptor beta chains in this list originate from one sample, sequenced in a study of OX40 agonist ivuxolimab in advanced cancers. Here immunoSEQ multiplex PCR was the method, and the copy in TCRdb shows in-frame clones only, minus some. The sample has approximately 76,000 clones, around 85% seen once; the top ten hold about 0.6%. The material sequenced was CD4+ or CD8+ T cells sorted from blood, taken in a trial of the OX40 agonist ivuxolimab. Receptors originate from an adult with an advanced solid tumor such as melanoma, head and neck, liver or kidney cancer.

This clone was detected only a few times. The CDR3: CASTPTGAIRNSPLHF. CDR3 nucleotide sequence: TGTGCCAGCACCCCAACTGGGGCCATACGAAATTCACCCCTCCACTTT. This chain links TRBV7-9 with TRBJ1-6, with D perhaps matching TRBD1 (5 bases). The CDR3 sequence is 16 residues long. Trimming cost V 7 bases and J 7 bases, with 20 bases left between them. CDR1 and CDR2 (germline): SEHNR, FQNEAQ (reference sequence).

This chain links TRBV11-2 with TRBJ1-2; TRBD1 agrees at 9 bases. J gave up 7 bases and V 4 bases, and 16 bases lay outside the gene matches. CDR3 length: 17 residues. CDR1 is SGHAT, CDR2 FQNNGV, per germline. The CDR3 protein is CASSSSGQGVLHGGYTF. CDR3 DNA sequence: TGTGCCAGCAGCTCGTCGGGACAGGGTGTGCTCCATGGTGGCTACACCTTC.